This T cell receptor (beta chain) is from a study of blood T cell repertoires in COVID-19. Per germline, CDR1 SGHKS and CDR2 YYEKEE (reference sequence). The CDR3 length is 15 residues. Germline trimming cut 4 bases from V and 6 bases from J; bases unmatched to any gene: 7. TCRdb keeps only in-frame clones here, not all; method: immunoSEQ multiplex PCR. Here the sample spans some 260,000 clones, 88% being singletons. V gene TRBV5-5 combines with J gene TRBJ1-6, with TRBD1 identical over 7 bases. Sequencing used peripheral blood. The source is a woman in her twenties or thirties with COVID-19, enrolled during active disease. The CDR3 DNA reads TGTGCCAGCAGCGGAGGACAGGCCTTTAATTCACCCCTCCACTTT. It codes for CASSGGQAFNSPLHF. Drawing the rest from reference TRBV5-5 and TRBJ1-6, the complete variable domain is DAGVTQSPTHLIKTRGQQVTLRCSPISGHKSVSWYQQVLGQGPQFIFQYYEKEERGRGNFPDRFSARQFPNYSSELNVNALLLGDSALYLCASSGGQAFNSPLHFGNGTRLTVT.